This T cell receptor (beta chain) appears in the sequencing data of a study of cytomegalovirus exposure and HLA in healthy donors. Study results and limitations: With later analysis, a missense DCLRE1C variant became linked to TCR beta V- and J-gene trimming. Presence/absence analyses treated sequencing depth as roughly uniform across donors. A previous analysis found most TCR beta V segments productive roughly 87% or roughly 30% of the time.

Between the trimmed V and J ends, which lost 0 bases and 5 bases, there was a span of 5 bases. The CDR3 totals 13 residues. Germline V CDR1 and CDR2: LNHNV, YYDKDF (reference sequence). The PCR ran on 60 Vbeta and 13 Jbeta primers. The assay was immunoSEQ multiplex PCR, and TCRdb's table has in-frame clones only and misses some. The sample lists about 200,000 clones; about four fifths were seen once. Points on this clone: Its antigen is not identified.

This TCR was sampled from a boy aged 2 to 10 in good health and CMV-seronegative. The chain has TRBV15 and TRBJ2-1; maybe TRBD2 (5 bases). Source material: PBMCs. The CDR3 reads CATSRDSDNEQFF. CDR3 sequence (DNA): TGTGCCACCAGCAGAGATAGCGACAATGAGCAGTTCTTC.